This TCR beta chain was sequenced in a study of blood T cell repertoires in COVID-19 (TCRdb year 2020). Background on the whole study: The collaborator samples originated in the United States, Italy and Spain and spanned the acute and convalescent phases of COVID-19. The material from the prospective study consisted of cDNA or gDNA derived from T cells, B-cell-depleted T cells, or PBMCs. Subjects who had been exposed to COVID-19, were actively infected with it, or had recovered from it provided the deeply sampled blood TCRbeta repertoires that made up the dataset. The repertoires were released in a freely available public database meant as a resource for research on the immune response to SARS-CoV-2. Samples came from the ongoing ImmuneRACE study (first 160 participants) plus 1,254 subjects from 6 global collaborators. A de-identified subject ID, COVID-19 status, age in years and sex were almost always included in the sample metadata. Where available, HLA class I and class II types were obtained from metadata supplied by the sample provider rather than from assay-based typing. General findings and caveats noted by the study authors: How much clinical and demographic metadata was included differed by source and by participant, and the metadata was provided uncurated.

Points on this clone: This clone's antigen is unknown. No much larger clonotype is one base removed from it; base qualities were not supplied.

TCRbeta CDR3 regions were amplified from genomic DNA by means of the immunoSEQ Assay, a bias-controlled multiplex PCR. On the study's bioinformatics: The number of nucleated cells in each sample was estimated from the amplification of reference gene primers within the assay. To quantify the absolute abundance of each unique TCRbeta CDR3 rearrangement, sequence reads were collapsed and filtered. For each sample, productive Simpson clonality was calculated as the square root of Simpson's diversity index across productive rearrangements. Imported from immuneACCESS, the table was reduced by TCRdb to in-frame sequences with V and J called. These copies leave out some clones; in studies compared against another copy, an unresolved V gene accounts for under half, and the cause of the remainder is not known. V and J calls and clone size come straight from that table; D and trimming were deduced from the DNA. Recorded for this sample are 100,000 to 150,000 clones; 75% to 85% of them occurred a single time. More than 3% of the sample goes to the ten largest clones.

Each collaborating institution followed its own protocols to collect whole blood in K2EDTA tubes. Collaborator samples were shipped for TCRbeta analysis as frozen whole blood, isolated PBMCs, or DNA extracted from either sample type. Sequenced: peripheral blood. This receptor was identified in a woman aged 50 to 60 with acute or convalescent COVID-19.

The nucleotides are TGTGCCAGCAGCAGGAATAGCGGGAGGGCCGAAGATACGCAGTATTTT. The encoded protein is CASSRNSGRAEDTQYF. The chain couples TRBV7-8 to TRBJ2-3, and 11 junction bases match TRBD2. Its CDR3 holds 16 amino acids, cysteine through phenylalanine. Only the CDR3 region is kept as DNA, spanning 48 bases read in frame from base 1. Relative to germline, V is missing 5 bases and J is missing 5 bases, with 9 bases of the junction outside any gene match. The germline V gene gives CDR1 as SGHVS and CDR2 as FQNEAQ.